This T cell receptor (beta chain) comes out of a study of identical twins. The CDR3 extends over 10 amino acids. The V end lost 11 bases, the J end lost 1 base, and 5 bases lay between the germline ends. Per germline, CDR1 ENHRY and CDR2 SYGVKD. TCRdb reanalysed the 5' RACE reads using MiXCR and keeps one entry per CDR3 protein. In the table there are 500,000 to 600,000 distinct CDR3 sequences, less than 25% of which are singletons. This same sample was also taken into another study, of T cells expressing NK-cell markers.

The chain couples TRBV10-3 to TRBJ1-1; D uncertain. Sequences were obtained from CD4+ T cells sorted from blood. The receptor's source is a woman between 18 and 30 years old in good health. Here the CDR3 DNA reads TGTGCCGTGGGGAACACTGAAGCTTTCTTT. Translating it yields CAVGNTEAFF.